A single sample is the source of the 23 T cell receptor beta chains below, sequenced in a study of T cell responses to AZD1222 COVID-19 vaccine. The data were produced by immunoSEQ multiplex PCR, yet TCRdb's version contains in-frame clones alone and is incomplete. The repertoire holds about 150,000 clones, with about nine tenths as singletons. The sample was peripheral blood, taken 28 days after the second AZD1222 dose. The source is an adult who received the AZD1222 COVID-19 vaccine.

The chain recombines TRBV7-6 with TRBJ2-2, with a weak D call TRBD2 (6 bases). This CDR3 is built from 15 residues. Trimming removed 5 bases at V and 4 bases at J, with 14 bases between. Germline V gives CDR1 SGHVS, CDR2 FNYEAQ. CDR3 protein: CASSALGRFTGELFF. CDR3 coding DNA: TGTGCCAGCAGCGCGCTGGGGAGGTTCACCGGGGAGCTGTTTTTT.

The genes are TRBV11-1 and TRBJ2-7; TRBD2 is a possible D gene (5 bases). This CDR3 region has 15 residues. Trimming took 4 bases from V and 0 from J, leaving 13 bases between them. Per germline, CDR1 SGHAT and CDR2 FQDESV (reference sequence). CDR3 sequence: CASSSGRDGSYEQYF. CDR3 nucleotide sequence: TGTGCCAGCAGCTCGGGGAGAGATGGCTCCTACGAGCAGTACTTC.

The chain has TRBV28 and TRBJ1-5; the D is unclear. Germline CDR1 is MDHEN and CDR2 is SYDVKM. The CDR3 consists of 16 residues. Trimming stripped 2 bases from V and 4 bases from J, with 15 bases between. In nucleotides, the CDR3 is TGTGCCAGCAGTTTACCCGGCGTGGGCCTGAATCAGCCCCAGCATTTT. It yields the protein CASSLPGVGLNQPQHF.

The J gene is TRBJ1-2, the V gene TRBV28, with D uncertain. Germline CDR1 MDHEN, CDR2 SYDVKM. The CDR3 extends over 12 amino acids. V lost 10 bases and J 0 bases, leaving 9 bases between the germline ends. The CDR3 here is CATTPSNYGYTF. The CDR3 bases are TGTGCCACGACACCCTCTAACTATGGCTACACCTTC.

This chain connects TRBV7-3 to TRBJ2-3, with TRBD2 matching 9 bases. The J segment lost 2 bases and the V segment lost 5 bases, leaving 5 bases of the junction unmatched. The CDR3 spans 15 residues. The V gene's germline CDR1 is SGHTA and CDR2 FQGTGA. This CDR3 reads CASSPGTSFTDTQYF. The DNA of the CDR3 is TGTGCCAGCAGCCCCGGGACTAGCTTCACAGATACGCAGTATTTT.

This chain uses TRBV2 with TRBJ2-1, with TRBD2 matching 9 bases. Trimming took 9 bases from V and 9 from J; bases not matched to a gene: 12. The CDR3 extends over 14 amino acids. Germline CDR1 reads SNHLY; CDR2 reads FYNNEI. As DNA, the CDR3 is TGTGCCAGTGCGTATGCCGCGGGAGGGGCTGAGCAGTTCTTC. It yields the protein CASAYAAGGAEQFF.

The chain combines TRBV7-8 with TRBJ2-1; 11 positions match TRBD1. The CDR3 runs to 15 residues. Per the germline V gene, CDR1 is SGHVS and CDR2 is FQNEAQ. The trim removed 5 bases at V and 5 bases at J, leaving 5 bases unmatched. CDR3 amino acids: CASSPRDRGNNEQFF. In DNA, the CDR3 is TGTGCCAGCAGCCCACGGGACAGGGGGAACAATGAGCAGTTCTTC. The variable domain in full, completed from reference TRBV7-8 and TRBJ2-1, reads GAGVSQSPRYKVAKRGQDVALRCDPISGHVSLFWYQQALGQGPEFLTYFQNEAQLDKSGLPSDRFFAERPEGSVSTLKIQRTQQEDSAVYLCASSPRDRGNNEQFFGPGTRLTVL.

CDR3 sequence reads: CATSDSPDRTLYGYTF. The CDR3 bases are TGTGCCACCAGTGATTCCCCGGACAGGACCCTATATGGCTACACCTTC. The chain carries TRBV24-1 and TRBJ1-2; 7 nucleotides match TRBD1. CDR1 KGHDR and CDR2 SFDVKD come from the germline V gene. V lost 2 bases and J lost 5; bases outside the gene matches: 10. The length of the CDR3 is 16 residues.

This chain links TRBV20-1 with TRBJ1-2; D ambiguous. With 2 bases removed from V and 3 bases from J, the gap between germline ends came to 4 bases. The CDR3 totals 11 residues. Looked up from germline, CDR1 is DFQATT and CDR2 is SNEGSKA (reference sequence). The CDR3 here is CSARSDYGYTF. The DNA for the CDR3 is TGCAGTGCTAGAAGCGACTATGGCTACACCTTC.

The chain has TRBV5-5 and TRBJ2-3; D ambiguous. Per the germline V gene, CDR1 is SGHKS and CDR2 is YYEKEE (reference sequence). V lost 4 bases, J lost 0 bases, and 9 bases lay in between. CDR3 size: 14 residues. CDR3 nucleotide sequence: TGTGCCAGCAGCCCTGGAGCGAGCACAGATACGCAGTATTTT. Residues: CASSPGASTDTQYF.

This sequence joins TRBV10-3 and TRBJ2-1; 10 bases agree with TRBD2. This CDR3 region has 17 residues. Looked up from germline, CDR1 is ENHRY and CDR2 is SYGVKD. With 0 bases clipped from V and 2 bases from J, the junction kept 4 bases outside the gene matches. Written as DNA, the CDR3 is TGTGCCATCAGTGAGTCGCCTAGCGGGAGCCCCTACAATGAGCAGTTCTTC. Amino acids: CAISESPSGSPYNEQFF.

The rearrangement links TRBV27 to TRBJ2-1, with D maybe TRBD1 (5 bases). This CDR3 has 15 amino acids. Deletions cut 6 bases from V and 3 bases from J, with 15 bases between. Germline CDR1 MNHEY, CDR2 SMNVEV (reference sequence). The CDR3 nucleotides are TGTGCCAGCAGGCTCGGACAAGGGAACTACAATGAGCAGTTCTTC. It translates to CASRLGQGNYNEQFF.

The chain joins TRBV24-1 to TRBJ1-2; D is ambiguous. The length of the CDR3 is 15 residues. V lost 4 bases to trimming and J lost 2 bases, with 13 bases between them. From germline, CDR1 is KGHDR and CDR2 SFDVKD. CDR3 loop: CATSDPRGTNYGYTF. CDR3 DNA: TGTGCCACCAGTGACCCGCGAGGCACAAACTATGGCTACACCTTC.

The CDR3 here is CAWSRGQGTYEQYF. CDR3 DNA sequence: TGTGCCTGGAGTCGTGGACAGGGGACCTACGAGCAGTACTTC. This chain uses TRBV30 with TRBJ2-7; 9 positions match TRBD1. Trimming removed 2 bases from V and 2 bases from J; junction bases left unmatched: 4. CDR1 is GTSNPN, CDR2 SVGIG, per germline (reference sequence). CDR3 length: 14 amino acids.

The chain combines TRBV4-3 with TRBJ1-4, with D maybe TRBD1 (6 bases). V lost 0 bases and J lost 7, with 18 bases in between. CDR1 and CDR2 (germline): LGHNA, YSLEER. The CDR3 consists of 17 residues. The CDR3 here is CASSQDRGTGPGEKLFF. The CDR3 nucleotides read TGCGCCAGCAGCCAAGATAGGGGGACCGGGCCGGGTGAAAAACTGTTTTTT.

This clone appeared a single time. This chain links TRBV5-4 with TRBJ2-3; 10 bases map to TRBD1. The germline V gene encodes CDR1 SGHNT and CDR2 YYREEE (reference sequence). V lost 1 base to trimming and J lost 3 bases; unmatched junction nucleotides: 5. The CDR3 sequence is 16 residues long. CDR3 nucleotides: TGTGCCAGCAGCTTGAGGACGGGACAGGGGACAGATACGCAGTATTTT. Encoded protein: CASSLRTGQGTDTQYF.

As DNA, the CDR3 is TGTGCCAGCAGCACCAGCGGGAGCGGCGCAGATACGCAGTATTTT. It specifies CASSTSGSGADTQYF. The genes are TRBV11-2 and TRBJ2-3; 8 nucleotides align to TRBD2. There are 15 residues in the CDR3. From germline, CDR1 is SGHAT and CDR2 FQNNGV. Trimming removed 5 bases from V and 4 bases from J; junction bases left unmatched: 8.

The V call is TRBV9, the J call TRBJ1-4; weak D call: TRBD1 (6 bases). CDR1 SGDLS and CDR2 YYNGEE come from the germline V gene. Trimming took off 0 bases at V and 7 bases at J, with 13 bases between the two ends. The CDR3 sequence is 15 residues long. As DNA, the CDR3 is TGTGCCAGCAGCGTAGTCGGGGGGCGCGGTGAAAAACTGTTTTTT. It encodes CASSVVGGRGEKLFF.

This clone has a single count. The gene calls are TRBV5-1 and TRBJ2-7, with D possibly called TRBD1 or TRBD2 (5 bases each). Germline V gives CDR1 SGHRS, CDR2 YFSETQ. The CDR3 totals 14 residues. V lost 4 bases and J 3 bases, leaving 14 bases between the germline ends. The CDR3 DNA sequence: TGCGCCAGCAGCCCAGGGACGGCTAGCTACGAGCAGTACTTC. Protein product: CASSPGTASYEQYF.

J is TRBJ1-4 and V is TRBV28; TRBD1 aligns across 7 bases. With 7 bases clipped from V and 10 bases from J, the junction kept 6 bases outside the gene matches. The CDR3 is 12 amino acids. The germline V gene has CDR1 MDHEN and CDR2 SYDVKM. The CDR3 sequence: CASNQGVRKLFF. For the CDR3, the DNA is TGTGCCAGCAACCAGGGGGTTCGAAAACTGTTTTTT.

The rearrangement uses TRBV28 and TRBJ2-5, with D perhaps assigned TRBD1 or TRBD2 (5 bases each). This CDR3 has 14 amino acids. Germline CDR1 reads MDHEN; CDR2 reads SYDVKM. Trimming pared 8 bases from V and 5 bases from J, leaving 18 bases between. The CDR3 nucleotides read TGTGCCAGCTCCCTCTGGGGGTCCGGGGAGACCCAGTACTTC. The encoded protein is CASSLWGSGETQYF.

CDR3 sequence: CASSPPGQGLGEQFF. For the CDR3, the DNA is TGTGCCAGCAGCCCCCCGGGACAGGGTTTAGGTGAGCAGTTCTTC. The chain links TRBV9 to TRBJ2-1, with 9 bases aligning to TRBD1. Losses at the gene ends were 4 bases for V and 9 bases for J; bases not matched to a gene: 11. Germline CDR1 reads SGDLS; CDR2 reads YYNGEE. The CDR3 is made up of 15 amino acids.

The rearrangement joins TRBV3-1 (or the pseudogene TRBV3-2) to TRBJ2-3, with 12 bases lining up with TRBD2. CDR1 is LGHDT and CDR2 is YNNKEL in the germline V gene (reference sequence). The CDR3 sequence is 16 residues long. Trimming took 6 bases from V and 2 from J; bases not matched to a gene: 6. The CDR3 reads CASRHLAGGNTDTQYF. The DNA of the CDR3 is TGTGCCAGCAGACATCTAGCGGGAGGGAACACAGATACGCAGTATTTT.